This T cell receptor beta chain was captured in a study of OX40 agonist ivuxolimab in advanced cancers. On the study more broadly: Every patient in dose escalation had hepatocellular carcinoma, melanoma, renal cell or head and neck cancer.

CDR3 length: 11 residues. Germline CDR1 reads SQVTM; CDR2 reads ANQGSEA. Trimming shortened V by 2 bases and J by 7 bases, and 8 bases separated the two germline ends. Sequenced by immunoSEQ multiplex PCR; TCRdb stores in-frame clones only, minus some. This table has some 50,000 clones, just over 85% appearing once. On this clone: Its antigen is not known.

Overall study results and limits: Expanded peripheral T cell antigen specificity was not determined. Partial responders treated at 0.1-3.0 mg/kg exhibited clonal expansion among the lowest measured.

The rearrangement joins TRBV29-1 to TRBJ1-2; D remains ambiguous. The TCR comes from an adult with an advanced solid tumor such as melanoma, head and neck, liver or kidney cancer. This material consisted of CD4+ or CD8+ T cells sorted from blood, taken in a trial of the OX40 agonist ivuxolimab. The CDR3 sequence is CSVETVLGYTF. The CDR3, as DNA: TGCAGCGTTGAAACCGTGCTTGGCTACACCTTC.